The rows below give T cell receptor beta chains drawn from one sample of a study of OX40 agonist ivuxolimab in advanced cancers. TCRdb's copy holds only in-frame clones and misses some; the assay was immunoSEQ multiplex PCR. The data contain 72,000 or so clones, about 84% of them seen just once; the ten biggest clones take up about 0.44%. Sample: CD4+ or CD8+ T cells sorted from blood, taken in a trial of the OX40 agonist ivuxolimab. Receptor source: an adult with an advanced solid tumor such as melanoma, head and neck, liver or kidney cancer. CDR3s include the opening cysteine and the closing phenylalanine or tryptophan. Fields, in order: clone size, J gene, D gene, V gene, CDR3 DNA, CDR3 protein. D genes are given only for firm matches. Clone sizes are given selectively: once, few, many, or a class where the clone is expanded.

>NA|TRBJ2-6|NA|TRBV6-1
TGTGCCAGCAGCCGAATAAGATCTGGGGCCAACGTCCTGACTTTC
CASSRIRSGANVLTF
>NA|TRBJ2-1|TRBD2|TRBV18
TGTGCCAGCTCTGGGACTAGCGGGACCTACAATGAGCAGTTCTTC
CASSGTSGTYNEQFF
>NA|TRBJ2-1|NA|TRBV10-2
TGCGCCAGCACCGAAAGGGGGAGCTCCTACAATGAGCAGTTCTTC
CASTERGSSYNEQFF
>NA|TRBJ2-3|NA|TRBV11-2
TGTGCCAGCAGCTTACAGGGGACTAGCACAGATACGCAGTATTTT
CASSLQGTSTDTQYF
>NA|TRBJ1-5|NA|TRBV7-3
TGTGCCAGCAGCCCAGACAGAAATCAGCCCCAGCATTTT
CASSPDRNQPQHF
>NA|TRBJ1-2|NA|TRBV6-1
TGTGCCAGCAGCCGACAGCCTCCCTATGGCTACACCTTC
CASSRQPPYGYTF
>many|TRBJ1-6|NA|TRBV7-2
TGTGCCAGCAGCGTCTATGGGCCTAATTCACCCCTCCACTTT
CASSVYGPNSPLHF
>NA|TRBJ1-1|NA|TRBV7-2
TGTGCCAGCAGCCCTCAGATCGTGAACACTGAAGCTTTCTTT
CASSPQIVNTEAFF
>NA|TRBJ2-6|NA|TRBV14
TGTGCCAGCAGTCACTGGGGGTATGGGGCCAACGTCCTGACTTTC
CASSHWGYGANVLTF
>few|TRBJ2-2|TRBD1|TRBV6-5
TGTGCCTGCAGGGTGGGACAGGAATGGACCGGGGAGCTGTTTTTT
CACRVGQEWTGELFF
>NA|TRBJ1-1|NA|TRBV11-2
TGTGCCAGCAGCTCCAGCTCCCCGTGGTTGATCTTT
CASSSSSPWLIF
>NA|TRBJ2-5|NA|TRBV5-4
TGTGCCAGCAGCTTGCCCGCACAAGAGACCCAGTACTTC
CASSLPAQETQYF
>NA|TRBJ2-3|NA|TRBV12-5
TGTGCTAGTGGTTTGCCCCCGGGACTCTTACTTTCTCCAGATACGCAGTATTTT
CASGLPPGLLLSPDTQYF
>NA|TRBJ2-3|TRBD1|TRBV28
TGTGCCAGCAGTTTCCTACAGGGGAAAGGTACAGATACGCAGTATTTT
CASSFLQGKGTDTQYF
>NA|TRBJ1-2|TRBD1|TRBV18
TGTGCCAGCTCACTTTCTACAGGGGAAGCTAACTATGGCTACACCTTC
CASSLSTGEANYGYTF
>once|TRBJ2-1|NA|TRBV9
TGTGCCAGCAGCATATCCTTTAGCGGTGAGCAGTTCTTC
CASSISFSGEQFF
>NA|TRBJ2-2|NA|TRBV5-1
TGCGCCAGCAGCCTTTCGGACGGGAGAGGCGGGGAGCTGTTTTTT
CASSLSDGRGGELFF
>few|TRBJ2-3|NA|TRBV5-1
TGCGCCAGCAGGGCGGGACTCCGCTATACAGATACGCAGTATTTT
CASRAGLRYTDTQYF
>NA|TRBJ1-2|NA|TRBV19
TGTGCCAGTAGTATCGCTCGGAAGAACTATGGCTACACCTTC
CASSIARKNYGYTF
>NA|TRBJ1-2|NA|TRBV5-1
TGCGCCAGCAGCGAGGGACCAACTAACTATGGCTACACCTTC
CASSEGPTNYGYTF
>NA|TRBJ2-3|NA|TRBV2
TGTGCCAGCAAGGGGATAGATACGCAGTATTTT
CASKGIDTQYF
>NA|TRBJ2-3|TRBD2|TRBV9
TGTGCCAGCAGCGTAGCGGGAGGGCGTATAGATACGCAGTATTTT
CASSVAGGRIDTQYF
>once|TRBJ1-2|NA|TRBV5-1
TGCGCCACCGCCCCGGGGGGCTATGGCTACACCTTC
CATAPGGYGYTF
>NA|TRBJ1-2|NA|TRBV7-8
TGTGCCAGCAGCTTAGGGGTACTCCAGGGTAAGAGGCGAAGTGGCTACACCTTC
CASSLGVLQGKRRSGYTF
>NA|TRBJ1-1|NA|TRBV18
TGTGCCAGCTCACCCATGGTAGGGGAGAAGAACACTGAAGCTTTCTTT
CASSPMVGEKNTEAFF
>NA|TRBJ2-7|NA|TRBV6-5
TGTGCCAGCAGTTACGGTTCACAGGGAAATGAGCAGTACTTC
CASSYGSQGNEQYF
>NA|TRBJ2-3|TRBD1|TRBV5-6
TGTGCCAGCAGCGAGACAGGGGGCCCAGATACGCAGTATTTT
CASSETGGPDTQYF
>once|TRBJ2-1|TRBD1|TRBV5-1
TGCGCCAGTCGGACAGGGGGCTACAATGAGCAGTTCTTC
CASRTGGYNEQFF
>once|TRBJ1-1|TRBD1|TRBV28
TGTGCCAGCAGTTTGCGGGACAGGGGCAGAGCGAGGGCTTTCTTT
CASSLRDRGRARAFF
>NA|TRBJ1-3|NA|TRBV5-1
TGCGCCAGCAGCCCGGCTCGGGGACTAGTTAGTGGAAACACCATATATTTT
CASSPARGLVSGNTIYF
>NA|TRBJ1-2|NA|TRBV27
TGTGCCATCCGCAGCGCTGTGGACTATGGCTACACCTTC
CAIRSAVDYGYTF
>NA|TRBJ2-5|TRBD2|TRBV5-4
TGTGCCAGCAGCTTGAGAAAAAGCGGGGGTGAGACCCAGTACTTC
CASSLRKSGGETQYF
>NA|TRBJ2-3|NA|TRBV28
TGTGCCAGCGGAATCCGCACCGGGAGTTCGGGTACGCAGTATTTT
CASGIRTGSSGTQYF